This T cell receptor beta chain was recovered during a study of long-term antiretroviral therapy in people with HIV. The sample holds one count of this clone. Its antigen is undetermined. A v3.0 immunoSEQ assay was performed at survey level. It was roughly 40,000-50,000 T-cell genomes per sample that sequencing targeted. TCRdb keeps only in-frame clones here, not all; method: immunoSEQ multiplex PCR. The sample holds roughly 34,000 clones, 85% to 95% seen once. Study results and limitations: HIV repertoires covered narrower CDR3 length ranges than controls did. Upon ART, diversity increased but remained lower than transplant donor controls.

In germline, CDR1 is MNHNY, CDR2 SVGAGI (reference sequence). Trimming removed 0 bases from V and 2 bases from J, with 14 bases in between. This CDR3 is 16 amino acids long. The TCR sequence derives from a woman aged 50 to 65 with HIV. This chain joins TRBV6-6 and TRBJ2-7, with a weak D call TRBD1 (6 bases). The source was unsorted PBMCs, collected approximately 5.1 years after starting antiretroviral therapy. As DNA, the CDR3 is TGTGCCAGCAGTTACTCGGACCTCTCAGGGGCCTACGAGCAGTACTTC. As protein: CASSYSDLSGAYEQYF.